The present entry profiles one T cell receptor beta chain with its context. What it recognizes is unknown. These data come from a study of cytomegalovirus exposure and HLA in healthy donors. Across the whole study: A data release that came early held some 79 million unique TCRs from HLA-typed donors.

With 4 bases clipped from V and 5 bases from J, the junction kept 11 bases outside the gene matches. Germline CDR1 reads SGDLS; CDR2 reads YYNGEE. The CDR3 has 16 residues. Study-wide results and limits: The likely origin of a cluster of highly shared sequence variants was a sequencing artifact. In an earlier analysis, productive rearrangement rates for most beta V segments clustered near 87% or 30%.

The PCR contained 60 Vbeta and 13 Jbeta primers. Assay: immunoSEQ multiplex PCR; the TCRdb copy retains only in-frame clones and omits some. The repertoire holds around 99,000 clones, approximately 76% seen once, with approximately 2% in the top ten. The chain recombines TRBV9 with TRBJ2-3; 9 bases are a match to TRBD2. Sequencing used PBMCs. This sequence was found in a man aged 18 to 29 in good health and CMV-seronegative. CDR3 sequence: CASSPRGSGGLDTQYF. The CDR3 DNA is TGTGCCAGCAGCCCCCGCGGTAGCGGGGGATTAGATACGCAGTATTTT.